This T cell receptor beta chain comes out of a study of blood T cell repertoires in COVID-19. The authors' processing: Estimation of nucleated cell counts was performed using reference gene primer amplification. Clones were sequenced by immunoSEQ multiplex PCR, and TCRdb holds only the in-frame ones, with some missing. For V, J and clone size, that table is used; D and trimming come from the DNA. This sample has about 88,000 clones, with roughly 82% found just once. CDR3 length equals 15 residues. Trimming cost V 1 base and J 0 bases, with 8 bases left between them. Germline V gene lookup returns CDR1 LNHNV and CDR2 YYDKDF (reference sequence).

The sequenced material came from peripheral blood. The sequence derives from a human donor in a cohort sampled during active COVID-19. The gene calls are TRBV15 and TRBJ2-3; D remains unclear. Written as DNA, the CDR3 is TGTGCCACCAGCAGAGTTGGCGGTAGCACAGATACGCAGTATTTT. Amino acids: CATSRVGGSTDTQYF.